The rows below give T cell receptor beta chains drawn from one sample of a study of CD8 T cells in ankylosing spondylitis. TCRdb redid the calling of the 5' RACE reads with MiXCR, one entry per CDR3 protein. The sample records 150,000 to 200,000 distinct CDR3 sequences, 30% to 40% being singletons. The specimen was synovial fluid, either unsorted or a sorted T cell fraction (not recorded which). These receptors were obtained from a male donor with ankylosing spondylitis. The CDR3 runs from the conserved cysteine through the conserved F or W.

V gene,J gene,CDR3 protein
TRBV4-3,TRBJ1-2,CASSQDFRVGYTF
TRBV25-1,TRBJ1-2,CASSERGNSYGYTF
TRBV24-1,TRBJ2-1,CATSDSGDRNNEQFF
TRBV15,TRBJ2-1,CATSRDRMWDSEQFF
TRBV2,TRBJ2-7,CASSEGSSYEQYF
TRBV5-1,TRBJ2-3,CASSLGLAGGPGDTQYF
TRBV2,TRBJ1-2,CARQLRYNYGYTF
TRBV7-2,TRBJ2-2,CASSLGRGGGPGELFF
TRBV6-2/TRBV6-3,TRBJ2-7,CASSYEAGGFSYEQYF
TRBV7-2,TRBJ1-4,CASSSGAYVTNEKLFF
TRBV28,TRBJ2-7,CASSPSRTGGKPYEQYF
TRBV7-6,TRBJ2-1,CASSPRVTSGRNEQFF
TRBV5-1,TRBJ2-7,CASRGGAFSYEQYF
TRBV12-3/TRBV12-4,TRBJ2-1,CASSFRLAGNEQFF
TRBV9,TRBJ1-5,CASSVGYGGGQPQHF
TRBV5-8,TRBJ1-5,CASSGRVNSNQPQHF
TRBV5-5,TRBJ2-5,CASSLAGGWQETQYF
TRBV9,TRBJ2-7,CASSVDWASYEQYF
TRBV9,TRBJ2-3,CASSVGGPSGPTDTQYF
TRBV4-2,TRBJ1-1,CASSQVSLDRPNTEAFF
TRBV7-9,TRBJ2-5,CASSPLTSGQETQYF
TRBV2,TRBJ2-7,CASCINSSEQYF
TRBV7-2,TRBJ2-5,CASSKAGETQYF
TRBV7-6,TRBJ2-7,CASSIQGGDSYEQYF
TRBV2,TRBJ1-1,CASIPVSWGSTEAFF
TRBV2,TRBJ2-7,CASSAQLAGVWEQYF
TRBV30,TRBJ2-4,CAFQPRVGGKNIQYF
TRBV18,TRBJ1-4,CASSPGEEKLFF
TRBV5-1,TRBJ2-2,CASCPGLNTGELFF
TRBV5-1,TRBJ2-6,CASSPISGANVLTF
TRBV24-1,TRBJ2-1,CATSDSGGLYNEQFF
TRBV19,TRBJ1-5,CASSIVGQGYQPQHF
TRBV20-1,TRBJ1-2,CSASRETYGYTF
TRBV6-5,TRBJ1-2,CASSYSDRGFSGYTF
TRBV7-2,TRBJ2-2,CASSATGTRGGELFF
TRBV20-1,TRBJ2-7,CSARPGLAISYEQYF
TRBV6-2/TRBV6-3,TRBJ2-1,CASSYGLAINEQFF
TRBV5-1,TRBJ2-1,CASSLGVDNEQFF
TRBV18,TRBJ1-1,CASSPRDSMNTEAFF
TRBV11-2,TRBJ2-3,CASSPGLAGGPSTDTQYF
TRBV20-1,TRBJ1-1,CSANTGGRTEAFF
TRBV5-1,TRBJ2-5,CASSLALGQETQYF
TRBV27,TRBJ1-1,CASSYYSTGRGTEAFF
TRBV11-2,TRBJ2-7,CASSSTRASGRAVLYEQYF
TRBV7-2,TRBJ2-2,CASSADRGNTGELFF
TRBV18,TRBJ1-6,CASSPRQNENSPLHF
TRBV4-1,TRBJ2-4,CASSPGGSGRGAKNIQYF
TRBV20-1,TRBJ1-4,CSASKTQGAGNEKLFF
TRBV7-2,TRBJ2-3,CASRPMAGGWADTQYF
TRBV6-1,TRBJ1-2,CASTPKAGRGYTF